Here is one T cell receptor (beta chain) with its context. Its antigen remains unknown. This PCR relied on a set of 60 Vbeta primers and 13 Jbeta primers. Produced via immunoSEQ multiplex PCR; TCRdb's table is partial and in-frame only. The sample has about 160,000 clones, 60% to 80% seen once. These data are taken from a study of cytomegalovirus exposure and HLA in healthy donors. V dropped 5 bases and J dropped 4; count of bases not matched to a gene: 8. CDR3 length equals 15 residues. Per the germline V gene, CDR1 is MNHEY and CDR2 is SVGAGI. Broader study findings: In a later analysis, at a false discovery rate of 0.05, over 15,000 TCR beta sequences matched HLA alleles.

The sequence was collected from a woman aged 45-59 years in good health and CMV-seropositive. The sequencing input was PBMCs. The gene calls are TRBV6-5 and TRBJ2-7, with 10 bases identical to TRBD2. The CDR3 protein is CASSPGLAEIYEQYF. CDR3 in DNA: TGTGCCAGCAGTCCCGGACTAGCGGAAATTTACGAGCAGTACTTC.